The 9 T cell receptor beta chains in this list originate from one sample, sequenced in a study of blood T cell repertoires in COVID-19. Assay used: immunoSEQ multiplex PCR; TCRdb lists only in-frame clones, some missing. The sample carries roughly 79,000 clones, roughly four fifths recorded once. Sequencing input: peripheral blood. These receptors came from a human donor in a cohort sampled during active COVID-19.

The sample holds a few counts of this clone. The CDR3 loop is CASSFDRGAEAFF. The DNA of the CDR3 is TGTGCCAGCAGCTTCGACAGGGGCGCTGAAGCTTTCTTT. This chain joins TRBV7-3 and TRBJ1-1, with 8 bases lining up with TRBD1. J gave up 6 bases and V 3 bases, and 3 bases lay outside the gene matches. Germline CDR1 and CDR2: SGHTA and FQGTGA. The CDR3 has 13 residues.

The V and J genes are TRBV6-6 and TRBJ2-7, with a weak D call TRBD2 (6 bases). There are 13 residues in the CDR3. V was trimmed by 7 bases and J by 4 bases, leaving 14 bases between them. The germline V gene encodes CDR1 MNHNY and CDR2 SVGAGI (reference sequence). The CDR3, as DNA: TGTGCCAGCACCCCTTCAGGGAGGTACGAGCAGTACTTC. This translates into CASTPSGRYEQYF.

The chain is built from TRBV19 and TRBJ2-7; 8 positions match TRBD1. Germline CDR1 reads LNHDA; CDR2 reads SQIVND (reference sequence). The CDR3 is 12 amino acids. Trimming removed 4 bases from V and 5 bases from J; junction bases left unmatched: 1. The CDR3, as DNA: TGTGCCAGTAGTACACAGGGGGACGAGCAGTACTTC. Residues: CASSTQGDEQYF.

The J gene is TRBJ2-7, the V gene TRBV5-4; 10 nucleotides match TRBD2. Trimming took 5 bases from V and 7 from J; bases not matched to a gene: 12. CDR1 and CDR2 from the germline V gene are SGHNT and YYREEE (reference sequence). The CDR3 loop spans 15 amino acids. In DNA form, the CDR3 reads TGTGCCAGCAGGGACCCTAGCGGGGGCTGGGGGGAGCAGTACTTC. This gives the protein CASRDPSGGWGEQYF.

The chain recombines TRBV2 with TRBJ1-5, with D hard to call. Trimming cost V 10 bases and J 4 bases, with 23 bases left between them. This CDR3 has 16 residues. The V gene's germline CDR1 is SNHLY and CDR2 FYNNEI. DNA for the CDR3: TGTGCCACCCGCTCGGGAGGCGTCGGGGTTAATCAGCCCCAGCATTTT. This encodes CATRSGGVGVNQPQHF.

This clone came up once. V gene TRBV11-2 combines with J gene TRBJ1-1; D is perhaps TRBD1 (6 bases). The CDR3 contains 16 residues. Germline V gene lookup returns CDR1 SGHAT and CDR2 FQNNGV. Trimming pared 3 bases from V and 4 bases from J, leaving 18 bases between. CDR3 protein: CASSFSSGGERTEAFF. DNA for the CDR3: TGTGCCAGCAGCTTCTCTTCGGGGGGCGAGCGCACTGAAGCTTTCTTT.

This sequence joins TRBV6-4 and TRBJ2-3, with 9 bases matching TRBD2. CDR1 and CDR2 from the germline V gene are MRHNA and SNTAGT. V gave up 4 bases and J gave up 5 bases; unmatched junction bases: 10. This CDR3 has 16 residues. The CDR3 bases are TGTGCCAGCAGTGCCCAGGGACTAGCAGTAGGAGATACGCAGTATTTT. Translated, it gives CASSAQGLAVGDTQYF.

The chain carries TRBV3-1 (or the pseudogene TRBV3-2) and TRBJ2-6; D uncertain. The CDR3 has 17 residues. Between the trimmed V and J ends, which lost 3 bases and 1 base, there was a span of 13 bases. The germline V gene has CDR1 LGHDT and CDR2 YNNKEL (reference sequence). The DNA for the CDR3 is TGTGCCAGCAGCCAGAGCTCTTTAAGTTCTGGGGCCAACGTCCTGACTTTC. As protein: CASSQSSLSSGANVLTF.

The chain recombines TRBV9 with TRBJ1-2; a possible D gene is TRBD1 (5 bases). The germline V gene has CDR1 SGDLS and CDR2 YYNGEE. V was cut by 0 bases and J by 7 bases, with 22 bases left in between. The CDR3 extends over 17 amino acids. Here the CDR3 DNA reads TGTGCCAGCAGCGTAGAAATGACAGTGGACGCTATTTCTGGCTACACCTTC. Its translation: CASSVEMTVDAISGYTF.